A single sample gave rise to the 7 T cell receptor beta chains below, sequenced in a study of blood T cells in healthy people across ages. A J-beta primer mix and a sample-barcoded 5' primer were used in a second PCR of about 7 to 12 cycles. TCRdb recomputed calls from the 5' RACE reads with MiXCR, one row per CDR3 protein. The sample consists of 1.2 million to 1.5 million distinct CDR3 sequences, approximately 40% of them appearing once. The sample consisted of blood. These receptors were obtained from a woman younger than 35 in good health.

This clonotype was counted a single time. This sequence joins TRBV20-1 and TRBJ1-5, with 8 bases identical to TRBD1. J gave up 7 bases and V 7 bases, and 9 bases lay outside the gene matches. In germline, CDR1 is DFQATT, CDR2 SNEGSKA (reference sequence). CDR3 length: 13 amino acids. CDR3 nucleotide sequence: TGCAGTGTGATACAGGGGGGAGCGCAGCCCCAGCATTTT. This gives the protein CSVIQGGAQPQHF.

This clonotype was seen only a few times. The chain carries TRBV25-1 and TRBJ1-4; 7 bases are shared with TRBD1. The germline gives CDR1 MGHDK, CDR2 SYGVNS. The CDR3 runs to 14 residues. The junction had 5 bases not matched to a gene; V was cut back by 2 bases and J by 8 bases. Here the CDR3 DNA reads TGTGCCAGCAGTGAAGGGGCAGGGGGGGAAAAACTGTTTTTT. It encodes CASSEGAGGEKLFF.

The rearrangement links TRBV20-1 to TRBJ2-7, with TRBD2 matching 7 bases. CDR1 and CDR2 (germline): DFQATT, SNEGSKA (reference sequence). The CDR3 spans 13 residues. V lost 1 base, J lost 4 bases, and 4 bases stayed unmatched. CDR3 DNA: TGCAGTGCTAGAGGGGGAGGGATGTACGAGCAGTACTTC. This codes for CSARGGGMYEQYF.

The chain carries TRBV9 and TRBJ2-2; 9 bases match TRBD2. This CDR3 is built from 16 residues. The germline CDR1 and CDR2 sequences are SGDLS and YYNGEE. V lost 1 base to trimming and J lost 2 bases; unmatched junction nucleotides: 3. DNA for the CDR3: TGTGCCAGCAGCGTACTAGCGGGAATAAACACCGGGGAGCTGTTTTTT. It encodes CASSVLAGINTGELFF.

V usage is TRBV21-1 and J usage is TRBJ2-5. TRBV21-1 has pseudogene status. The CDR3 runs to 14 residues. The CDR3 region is CASSKNPNLETQYF. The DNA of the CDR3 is TGTGCCAGCAGCAAAAACCCAAATTTGGAGACCCAGTACTTC.

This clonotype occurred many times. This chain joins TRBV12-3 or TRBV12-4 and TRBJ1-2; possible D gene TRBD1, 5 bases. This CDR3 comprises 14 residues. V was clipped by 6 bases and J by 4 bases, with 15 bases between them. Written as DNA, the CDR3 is TGTGCCAGCAGCCCTGGGGGGGTTCTCTATGGCTACACCTTC. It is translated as CASSPGGVLYGYTF.

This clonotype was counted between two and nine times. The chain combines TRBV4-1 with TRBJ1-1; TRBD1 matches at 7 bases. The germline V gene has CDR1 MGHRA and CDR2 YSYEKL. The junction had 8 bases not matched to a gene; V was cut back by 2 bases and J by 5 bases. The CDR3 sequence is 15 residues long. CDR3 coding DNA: TGCGCCAGCAGCCAATGGGACAGCGCGCAGACTGAAGCTTTCTTT. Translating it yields CASSQWDSAQTEAFF.